Included here is one T cell receptor beta chain sequence, with context. These data belong to a study of blood T cell repertoires in COVID-19. In the study overall: The United States, Italy and Spain provided the acute and convalescent COVID-19 samples.

The CDR3 covers 14 residues. Germline-derived CDR1 and CDR2 are SGDLS and YYNGEE. With 4 bases removed from V and 5 bases from J, the gap between germline ends came to 15 bases. In the authors' methods: How many nucleated cells were present was estimated from reference gene primer amplification. Some clones are missing from TCRdb's copy, which holds only in-frame ones; the method was immunoSEQ multiplex PCR. V and J calls and clone size come straight from that table; D and trimming were deduced from the DNA. The sample yields hundreds of thousands of clones, 83% seen once. This sequence joins TRBV9 and TRBJ1-2, with D maybe TRBD1 (5 bases). The sample consisted of peripheral blood. This receptor was obtained from a woman aged 45-65 years who had recovered from COVID-19. CDR3 protein: CASSTMGGIYGYTF. In DNA form, the CDR3 reads TGTGCCAGCAGCACCATGGGGGGGATATATGGCTACACCTTC.